A selection of T cell receptor beta chains follows, all from one sample in a study of monozygotic twins with inflammatory bowel disease. TCRdb re-called the 5' RACE reads; one entry per CDR3 protein, DNA not given. Its table records approximately 400,000 distinct CDR3 sequences. The sequenced sample was blood. Receptors originate from a human donor with ulcerative colitis or Crohn's disease, or a healthy co-twin of an affected twin (not recorded which). The CDR3 runs from the conserved cysteine through the conserved F or W. Fields, in order: V gene, J gene, CDR3 protein.

>TRBV9|TRBJ1-1
CASSAGPTGQAFF
>TRBV20-1|TRBJ2-5
CSAGTPGLRSETQYF
>TRBV6-1|TRBJ2-7
CASSERDRASTGQYF
>TRBV12-3/TRBV12-4|TRBJ1-2
CASSFPGQGVYGYTF
>TRBV4-3|TRBJ2-2
CASSQILAQLTGELFF
>TRBV18|TRBJ1-1
CASSKQGANTEAFF
>TRBV7-3|TRBJ2-7
CASSLSGSSAYEQYF
>TRBV27|TRBJ1-1
CASSSLGNGDTEAFF
>TRBV3-1|TRBJ2-5
CASSQVGSGVEETQYF
>TRBV6-5|TRBJ2-5
CASSYDPGTSSETQYF
>TRBV5-1|TRBJ1-5
CASSLTGSGNQPQHF
>TRBV6-5|TRBJ2-5
CASSYYGVRETQYF
>TRBV28|TRBJ2-2
CASSLRRELFF
>TRBV18|TRBJ1-1
CASSLNRDSEAFF
>TRBV6-2/TRBV6-3|TRBJ2-3
CASSYGPDTQYF
>TRBV12-3/TRBV12-4|TRBJ1-1
CASSPIGQTEAFF
>TRBV29-1|TRBJ2-1
CSVVGGSSYNEQFF
>TRBV7-2|TRBJ2-7
CDSTREGIPSEQYF
>TRBV11-2|TRBJ2-1
CASSLVPAGGEDNEQFF
>TRBV9|TRBJ2-2
CASSDDRGRRNTGELFF
>TRBV12-3/TRBV12-4|TRBJ1-1
CASSLIRSTEAFF
>TRBV18|TRBJ1-1
CASSPPRGRTEAFF
>TRBV5-1|TRBJ1-2
CASSSEGVGGYTF
>TRBV29-1|TRBJ2-5
CSVSDSRNQETQYF
>TRBV28|TRBJ2-1
CASAVGWEDNEQFF
>TRBV7-2|TRBJ1-1
CASSLGGGGRNTEAFF
>TRBV20-1|TRBJ2-3
CSAVSGARDTQYF
>TRBV6-5|TRBJ2-7
CASSYGAGPSYEQYF
>TRBV20-1|TRBJ1-5
CSARGGFGLNLANQPQHF
>TRBV9|TRBJ2-5
CASSPRHQETQYF
>TRBV9|TRBJ2-2
CASSAQGSGELFF
>TRBV5-6|TRBJ1-2
CASSLERTNYGYTF
>TRBV5-1|TRBJ2-1
CASSSGGGSSYNEQFF
>TRBV20-1|TRBJ2-1
CSVIDSRTSRINEQFF
>TRBV5-1|TRBJ2-5
CASSLGGGAETQYF
>TRBV18|TRBJ1-5
CASSPGQGFQPQHF
>TRBV12-3/TRBV12-4|TRBJ1-1
CASSKLRENTEAFF
>TRBV30|TRBJ1-1
CAWSARGYTEAFF
>TRBV5-1|TRBJ1-3
CASRDGYSSGNTIYF
>TRBV19|TRBJ1-1
CASSIWGNTEAFF
>TRBV20-1|TRBJ2-1
CSAREGSSYNEQFF
>TRBV4-2|TRBJ2-7
CASSLGDAYSYEQYF
>TRBV3-1|TRBJ2-7
CASSFGTLGEQYF
>TRBV29-1|TRBJ2-3
CSVGRQGLADTQYF